The rows below give T cell receptor beta chains drawn from one sample of a study of OX40 agonist ivuxolimab in advanced cancers. TCRdb's copy holds only in-frame clones and misses some; the assay was immunoSEQ multiplex PCR. Here the sample spans tens of thousands of clones, over 80% being singletons. The sequencing here drew on CD4+ or CD8+ T cells sorted from blood, taken in a trial of the OX40 agonist ivuxolimab. Receptors were obtained from an adult with an advanced solid tumor such as melanoma, head and neck, liver or kidney cancer. Both conserved end residues are part of each CDR3. The D gene is left open where the match is weak. Clone size, where shown, is once, few, many, or a class for clones that have expanded.

v_call: TRBV7-8
j_call: TRBJ1-1
d_call: .
clone_size: few
cdr3_nt: TGTGCCAGCCGCCCAGGGTCGAACACTGAAGCTTTCTTT
cdr3_aa: CASRPGSNTEAFF

v_call: TRBV23-1
j_call: TRBJ2-5
d_call: .
clone_size: .
cdr3_nt: TGCGCCAGCGGGTATCCGGACGGCCAAGAGACCCAGTACTTC
cdr3_aa: CASGYPDGQETQYF

v_call: TRBV5-1
j_call: TRBJ2-3
d_call: .
clone_size: .
cdr3_nt: TGCGCCAGCAGCCAAATCGGGTCCAACACAGATACGCAGTATTTT
cdr3_aa: CASSQIGSNTDTQYF

v_call: TRBV7-2
j_call: TRBJ1-4
d_call: .
clone_size: .
cdr3_nt: TGTGCCAGCAGCTTAATCGCCTCTGCAACTAATGAAAAACTGTTTTTT
cdr3_aa: CASSLIASATNEKLFF

v_call: TRBV18
j_call: TRBJ2-7
d_call: TRBD2
clone_size: .
cdr3_nt: TGTGCCAGCAGGGTTTCGGGACTAGCCGAGCAGTACTTC
cdr3_aa: CASRVSGLAEQYF

v_call: TRBV11-3
j_call: TRBJ2-5
d_call: TRBD2
clone_size: .
cdr3_nt: TGTGCCAGCAGCTCCCCCGTCGGGCTAGCGGGACAAGAGACCCAGTACTTC
cdr3_aa: CASSSPVGLAGQETQYF

v_call: TRBV5-1
j_call: TRBJ1-1
d_call: .
clone_size: .
cdr3_nt: TGCGCCAGCAGCGAAGGGGCCGGGTCCATGAACACTGAAGCTTTCTTT
cdr3_aa: CASSEGAGSMNTEAFF

v_call: TRBV28
j_call: TRBJ2-3
d_call: TRBD2
clone_size: .
cdr3_nt: TGTGCCAGCAGTCCCAAGGAGCGGGAGATAGATACGCAGTATTTT
cdr3_aa: CASSPKEREIDTQYF

v_call: TRBV12-5
j_call: TRBJ1-4
d_call: TRBD1
clone_size: once
cdr3_nt: TGTGCTAGTGGTCCACCTGACAGGGGTGGTGGCGGGGAAAAACTGTTTTTT
cdr3_aa: CASGPPDRGGGGEKLFF

v_call: TRBV7-8
j_call: TRBJ1-3
d_call: .
clone_size: .
cdr3_nt: TGTGCCAGCAGCTTACATACAGGGTCCGGAAACACCATATATTTT
cdr3_aa: CASSLHTGSGNTIYF

v_call: TRBV2
j_call: TRBJ1-5
d_call: TRBD1
clone_size: .
cdr3_nt: TGTGCCAGCAGTGGGGGACAGGGGGCATGGCAGCCCCAGCATTTT
cdr3_aa: CASSGGQGAWQPQHF

v_call: TRBV4-2
j_call: TRBJ2-3
d_call: .
clone_size: .
cdr3_nt: TGTGCCAGCAGCCAGCAGGAAACTAGCACAGATACGCAGTATTTT
cdr3_aa: CASSQQETSTDTQYF

v_call: TRBV7-9
j_call: TRBJ2-6
d_call: .
clone_size: .
cdr3_nt: TGTGCCAGCAGCTTAGGGGACCCTACGACTCCCTCTGGGGCCAACGTCCTGACTTTC
cdr3_aa: CASSLGDPTTPSGANVLTF

v_call: TRBV5-1
j_call: TRBJ2-5
d_call: .
clone_size: .
cdr3_nt: TGCGCCAGCAGCTTGGGAGTTCGGGCCACTCAGGGCCGGGAGACCCAGTACTTC
cdr3_aa: CASSLGVRATQGRETQYF

v_call: TRBV10-3
j_call: TRBJ2-3
d_call: .
clone_size: .
cdr3_nt: TGTGCCATCAGTGACAGCCGTGGGGTCGCAGATACGCAGTATTTT
cdr3_aa: CAISDSRGVADTQYF

v_call: TRBV27
j_call: TRBJ2-7
d_call: TRBD2
clone_size: .
cdr3_nt: TGTGCCAGCAGTTTACGTCGATCGGCTAGCGGGGATACCTACGAGCAGTACTTC
cdr3_aa: CASSLRRSASGDTYEQYF

v_call: TRBV5-5
j_call: TRBJ1-2
d_call: .
clone_size: .
cdr3_nt: TGTGCCAGCAGCACGCAAGCGGGGGCCCTAACTAACTATGGCTACACCTTC
cdr3_aa: CASSTQAGALTNYGYTF

v_call: TRBV6-5
j_call: TRBJ2-3
d_call: TRBD1
clone_size: .
cdr3_nt: TGTGCCAGCAGTTACTCGGTTGGGACAGCTTCTCATACGCAGTATTTT
cdr3_aa: CASSYSVGTASHTQYF

v_call: TRBV29-1
j_call: TRBJ1-1
d_call: TRBD1
clone_size: .
cdr3_nt: TGCAGCGTCGCCGGGACAGGGGGCGCGGAGGCTACTGAAGCTTTCTTT
cdr3_aa: CSVAGTGGAEATEAFF

v_call: TRBV5-5
j_call: TRBJ1-5
d_call: TRBD1
clone_size: .
cdr3_nt: TGTGCCAGCAGCCCGAGACAGGGTGAGACCCAGCATTTT
cdr3_aa: CASSPRQGETQHF

v_call: TRBV4-1
j_call: TRBJ1-1
d_call: .
clone_size: few
cdr3_nt: TGCGCCAGCAGCCAAGTCGATCTCGGGTTTTCGAGAACTGAAGCTTTCTTT
cdr3_aa: CASSQVDLGFSRTEAFF

v_call: TRBV29-1
j_call: TRBJ1-1
d_call: .
clone_size: .
cdr3_nt: TGCAGCGGTCGGGAAGTGAACACTGAAGCTTTCTTT
cdr3_aa: CSGREVNTEAFF

v_call: TRBV7-9
j_call: TRBJ2-5
d_call: .
clone_size: few
cdr3_nt: TGTGCCAGCAGCTTAGGGGGAGAGGGGACCCAGTACTTC
cdr3_aa: CASSLGGEGTQYF

v_call: TRBV5-1
j_call: TRBJ1-3
d_call: .
clone_size: .
cdr3_nt: TGCGCCAGCAGCTTTGGGTTCTCTGGAAACACCATATATTTT
cdr3_aa: CASSFGFSGNTIYF

v_call: TRBV15
j_call: TRBJ2-2
d_call: .
clone_size: .
cdr3_nt: TGTGCCACCAGCAGAGATGTGGTCACCGGGGAGCTGTTTTTT
cdr3_aa: CATSRDVVTGELFF

v_call: TRBV5-6
j_call: TRBJ2-1
d_call: TRBD2
clone_size: .
cdr3_nt: TGTGCCAGCAGCTCGGGACTAGCGGACTACAATGAGCAGTTCTTC
cdr3_aa: CASSSGLADYNEQFF

v_call: TRBV28
j_call: TRBJ2-5
d_call: TRBD1
clone_size: .
cdr3_nt: TGTGCCAGCAGCCGCGGACAGGCACGAGAGACCCAGTACTTC
cdr3_aa: CASSRGQARETQYF

v_call: TRBV19
j_call: TRBJ1-5
d_call: .
clone_size: .
cdr3_nt: TGTGCCAGTAGTCTCATATCGGGCCAGCCCCAGCATTTT
cdr3_aa: CASSLISGQPQHF

v_call: TRBV6-1
j_call: TRBJ2-5
d_call: .
clone_size: .
cdr3_nt: TGTGCCAGCAGTCTACAGGGGGGGATGGAGACCCAGTACTTC
cdr3_aa: CASSLQGGMETQYF

v_call: TRBV5-4
j_call: TRBJ1-4
d_call: TRBD1
clone_size: .
cdr3_nt: TGTGCCAGCAGCTTGCAGGACAGGGGTCGGGAAAAACTGTTTTTT
cdr3_aa: CASSLQDRGREKLFF

v_call: TRBV27
j_call: TRBJ2-7
d_call: TRBD2
clone_size: .
cdr3_nt: TGTGCCAGCAGTGCTCTAAAAGCGGGAGGCTCCTACGAGCAGTACTTC
cdr3_aa: CASSALKAGGSYEQYF

v_call: TRBV18
j_call: TRBJ2-1
d_call: .
clone_size: .
cdr3_nt: TGTGCCAGCTCACCAGCCTCCGTCCCCAGGGAAAATGAGCAGTTCTTC
cdr3_aa: CASSPASVPRENEQFF

v_call: TRBV7-9
j_call: TRBJ1-1
d_call: TRBD1
clone_size: .
cdr3_nt: TGTGCCAGCATCAACCCGGGGGCAGGGGGCACCACTGAAGCTTTCTTT
cdr3_aa: CASINPGAGGTTEAFF

v_call: TRBV10-1
j_call: TRBJ2-7
d_call: TRBD1
clone_size: .
cdr3_nt: TGCGCCAGTGGTCGGACAGGGATCGTACACGAGCAGTACTTC
cdr3_aa: CASGRTGIVHEQYF

v_call: TRBV19
j_call: TRBJ2-6
d_call: .
clone_size: .
cdr3_nt: TGTGCCAGTAGTATTCGGCGACAGCTCTCTGGGGCCAACGTCCTGACTTTC
cdr3_aa: CASSIRRQLSGANVLTF

v_call: TRBV5-1
j_call: TRBJ2-7
d_call: TRBD1
clone_size: .
cdr3_nt: TGCGCCAGCAGCTCCGGGACAGGAATCTCCTACGAGCAGTACTTC
cdr3_aa: CASSSGTGISYEQYF

v_call: TRBV6-6
j_call: TRBJ1-3
d_call: .
clone_size: .
cdr3_nt: TGTGCCAGCAGAAGGAAGGCTGCTGGAAACACCATATATTTT
cdr3_aa: CASRRKAAGNTIYF

v_call: TRBV7-9
j_call: TRBJ1-1
d_call: .
clone_size: .
cdr3_nt: TGTGCCAGCAGCTCCAGGACAGAGAACACTGAAGCTTTCTTT
cdr3_aa: CASSSRTENTEAFF

v_call: TRBV18
j_call: TRBJ2-3
d_call: TRBD2
clone_size: .
cdr3_nt: TGTGCCAGCTCACCGGGGGGGGATACGCAGTATTTT
cdr3_aa: CASSPGGDTQYF

v_call: TRBV2
j_call: TRBJ2-7
d_call: .
clone_size: .
cdr3_nt: TGTGCCAGCAGTGAAGGGGGTAGACTCGAGCAGTACTTC
cdr3_aa: CASSEGGRLEQYF

v_call: TRBV29-1
j_call: TRBJ1-2
d_call: .
clone_size: .
cdr3_nt: TGCAGCGTTGAAGCAGGCAGGGGTGGCTACACCTTC
cdr3_aa: CSVEAGRGGYTF

v_call: TRBV5-1
j_call: TRBJ2-2
d_call: TRBD2
clone_size: .
cdr3_nt: TGCGCCAGCAGTTCCGGGACTAGCGGGAGGATGAACACCGGGGAGCTGTTTTTT
cdr3_aa: CASSSGTSGRMNTGELFF

v_call: TRBV14
j_call: TRBJ2-1
d_call: .
clone_size: .
cdr3_nt: TGTGCCAGCAGCCAAGCGGGACTCAGCAATGAGCAGTTCTTC
cdr3_aa: CASSQAGLSNEQFF

v_call: TRBV28
j_call: TRBJ1-3
d_call: .
clone_size: .
cdr3_nt: TGTGCCAGCAGTTTATACCGGGGATCCTCTGGAAACACCATATATTTT
cdr3_aa: CASSLYRGSSGNTIYF

v_call: TRBV11-3
j_call: TRBJ2-1
d_call: .
clone_size: .
cdr3_nt: TGTGCCAGCAGCTTAGATGGGTTTGGGAATGAGCAGTTCTTC
cdr3_aa: CASSLDGFGNEQFF

v_call: TRBV30
j_call: TRBJ1-1
d_call: TRBD1
clone_size: .
cdr3_nt: TGTGCCGGAAGGACAGGGGTGAACACTGAAGCTTTCTTT
cdr3_aa: CAGRTGVNTEAFF

v_call: TRBV6-6
j_call: TRBJ1-5
d_call: .
clone_size: .
cdr3_nt: TGTGCCAACAGTTCCCGGGGTGGGGGCAATCAGCCCCAGCATTTT
cdr3_aa: CANSSRGGGNQPQHF

v_call: TRBV30
j_call: TRBJ2-3
d_call: .
clone_size: .
cdr3_nt: TGTGCCTGGGCAGGCACTAGCACAGATACGCAGTATTTT
cdr3_aa: CAWAGTSTDTQYF

v_call: TRBV5-1
j_call: TRBJ1-6
d_call: .
clone_size: .
cdr3_nt: TGCGCCAGCAGCCCGGGAAGCTCCTATAATTCACCCCTCCACTTT
cdr3_aa: CASSPGSSYNSPLHF

v_call: TRBV5-1
j_call: TRBJ2-4
d_call: .
clone_size: .
cdr3_nt: TGCGCCAGCAGCTTGGCCAGTGGGGGTGGAAGCGTAAACATTCAGTACTTC
cdr3_aa: CASSLASGGGSVNIQYF

v_call: TRBV5-4
j_call: TRBJ2-2
d_call: TRBD2
clone_size: .
cdr3_nt: TGTGCCAGCAGACAAATGACTAGCGGAATGTCCACCGGGGAGCTGTTTTTT
cdr3_aa: CASRQMTSGMSTGELFF

v_call: TRBV9
j_call: TRBJ1-1
d_call: TRBD1
clone_size: .
cdr3_nt: TGTGCCAGTAATCTCATCGGGACAGGGAACACTGAAGCTTTCTTT
cdr3_aa: CASNLIGTGNTEAFF

v_call: TRBV7-9
j_call: TRBJ2-5
d_call: TRBD2
clone_size: .
cdr3_nt: TGTGCCAGCAGCGCCGGGACTAGCGGGATCTCGGAGACCCAGTACTTC
cdr3_aa: CASSAGTSGISETQYF

v_call: TRBV6-1
j_call: TRBJ1-1
d_call: .
clone_size: .
cdr3_nt: TGTGCCAGCACCGTCTTGGGGGGCATGAACACTGAAGCTTTCTTT
cdr3_aa: CASTVLGGMNTEAFF